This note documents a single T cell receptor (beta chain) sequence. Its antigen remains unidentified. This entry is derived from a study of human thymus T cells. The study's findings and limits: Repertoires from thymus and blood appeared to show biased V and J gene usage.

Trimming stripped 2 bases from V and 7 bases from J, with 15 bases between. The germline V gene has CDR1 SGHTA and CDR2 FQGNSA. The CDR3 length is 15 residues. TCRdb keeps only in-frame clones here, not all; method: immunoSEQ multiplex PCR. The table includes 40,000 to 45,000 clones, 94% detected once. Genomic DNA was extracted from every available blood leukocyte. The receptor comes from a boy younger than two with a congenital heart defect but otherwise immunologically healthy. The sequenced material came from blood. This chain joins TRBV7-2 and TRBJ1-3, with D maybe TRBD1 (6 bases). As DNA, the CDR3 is TGTGCCAGCAGCTTATTGGGGCAGGGGTCGAACACCATATATTTT. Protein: CASSLLGQGSNTIYF.